This entry lists 22 T cell receptor beta chains sequenced from one sample in a study of T-cell memory formation after mild COVID-19. A single record per CDR3 protein comes from TCRdb applying MiXCR to the 5' RACE reads. The repertoire holds about 110,000 distinct CDR3 sequences, with about an eighth as singletons. Material: PBMCs or a T cell subset sorted from them (not recorded which). The receptor set was obtained from an adult woman who had mild COVID-19 (a few samples of this study predate the infection). Cell type and time point are not known.

The chain employs TRBV7-2 and TRBJ2-3, with 11 bases that match TRBD2. From germline, CDR1 is SGHTA and CDR2 FQGNSA. V lost 5 bases and J lost 2; bases outside the gene matches: 6. This CDR3 comprises 16 residues. The CDR3 spells CASSPGTSGNTDTQYF. CDR3 nucleotide sequence: TGTGCCAGCAGCCCAGGGACTAGCGGTAACACAGATACGCAGTATTTT.

The V gene is TRBV4-1, the J gene TRBJ1-2; D not resolved. Germline CDR1 and CDR2: MGHRA and YSYEKL. V was shortened by 0 bases and J by 4 bases, with 15 bases between the two germline ends. The CDR3 extends over 16 amino acids. Written as DNA, the CDR3 is TGCGCCAGCAGCCAAGAACCCTCGGGGATCTTCTATGGCTACACCTTC. Translated: CASSQEPSGIFYGYTF.

In its sample, this clonotype was seen many times. The gene calls are TRBV5-1 and TRBJ1-2; tentative D call: TRBD1 (6 bases). Germline lookup yields CDR1 SGHRS and CDR2 YFSETQ. This CDR3 has 17 residues. V lost 1 base to trimming and J lost 4 bases, with 20 bases between them. The CDR3, as DNA: TGCGCCAGCAGCTTGTCGGGGGGCGCGATGGCGTCCTATGGCTACACCTTC. Protein sequence: CASSLSGGAMASYGYTF.

The V call is TRBV3-1, the J call TRBJ2-7; 9 nucleotides line up with TRBD1. The CDR3 is made up of 14 amino acids. J was trimmed by 3 bases and V by 4 bases; bases with no gene match: 4. The V gene's germline CDR1 is LGHDT and CDR2 YNNKEL (reference sequence). The CDR3 nucleotides read TGTGCCAGCAGCCGAGGACAGGGGTACTACGAGCAGTACTTC. This encodes CASSRGQGYYEQYF.

The chain links TRBV7-6 to TRBJ2-1; 9 bases are shared with TRBD1. The CDR3 has 15 amino acids. Germline CDR1 and CDR2: SGHVS and FNYEAQ. Trimming cost V 3 bases and J 3 bases; bases outside gene matches: 3. CDR3: CASSFRDRDYNEQFF. The DNA for the CDR3 is TGTGCCAGCAGCTTTCGGGACAGGGACTACAATGAGCAGTTCTTC.

This clonotype was seen at least ten times. V gene TRBV7-3 combines with J gene TRBJ2-4; D is perhaps TRBD1 or TRBD2 (6 bases each). The CDR3 runs 15 residues. The V end lost 4 bases, the J end lost 15 bases, and 25 bases lay between the germline ends. CDR1 SGHTA and CDR2 FQGTGA come from the germline V gene. The CDR3 reads CASSSSPSNRDLLYF. In DNA form, the CDR3 reads TGTGCCAGCAGCTCATCCCCTTCTAACAGGGACTTGTTGTACTTC.

This chain joins TRBV27 and TRBJ2-7; D may be TRBD1 (5 bases). The CDR3 length is 12 residues. Trimming shortened V by 6 bases and J by 3 bases, and 9 bases separated the two germline ends. CDR1 is MNHEY, CDR2 SMNVEV, per germline (reference sequence). CDR3 in DNA: TGTGCCAGCAGCGACAGTCTCTACGAGCAGTACTTC. This encodes CASSDSLYEQYF.

This sequence joins TRBV6-5 and TRBJ2-2; 11 positions match TRBD1. Trimming removed 6 bases from V and 6 bases from J; junction bases left unmatched: 3. CDR1 and CDR2 from the germline V gene are MNHEY and SVGAGI. The CDR3 is 14 amino acids. The CDR3 spells CASRSGQGAGELFF. CDR3 coding DNA: TGTGCCAGCAGATCGGGACAGGGGGCCGGGGAGCTGTTTTTT.

The genes are TRBV21-1 and TRBJ1-5. TRBV21-1 is marked as a pseudogene. The CDR3 runs 14 residues. This CDR3 reads CASSKEGKLESQHF. CDR3 DNA: TGTGCCAGCAGCAAAGAAGGGAAGCTAGAGTCCCAGCATTTT.

In its sample, this clonotype was seen many times. The gene calls are TRBV12-3 or TRBV12-4 and TRBJ2-7; 11 positions agree with TRBD1. V trimming: 3 bases; J trimming: 6 bases; junction bases outside the gene matches: 1. The CDR3 extends over 13 amino acids. The CDR3 loop is CASSFGTGGEQYF. The DNA for the CDR3 is TGTGCCAGCAGTTTCGGGACAGGGGGCGAGCAGTACTTC.

Only a few counts were recorded for this clonotype. The chain recombines TRBV4-3 with TRBJ2-2; possibly TRBD2 for D (5 bases). Germline CDR1 is LGHNA and CDR2 is YSLEER. This CDR3 region has 15 residues. Trimming took off 4 bases at V and 1 base at J, with 10 bases between the two ends. In DNA, the CDR3 is TGCGCCAGCAGCCCTTGGAGCGGGAACACCGGGGAGCTGTTTTTT. Protein sequence: CASSPWSGNTGELFF.

The rearrangement uses TRBV9 and TRBJ2-1; D might be TRBD1 or TRBD2, each matching 5 bases. This CDR3 comprises 14 residues. Looked up from germline, CDR1 is SGDLS and CDR2 is YYNGEE. Trimming took 4 bases from V and 7 from J, leaving 15 bases between them. Here the CDR3 reads CASSRPGLRNEQFF. CDR3 DNA sequence: TGTGCCAGCAGCCGTCCGGGGCTTAGGAATGAGCAGTTCTTC.

This clonotype has only a few counts. The chain couples TRBV24-1 to TRBJ2-1; tentatively, D is TRBD1 (6 bases). The CDR3 extends over 17 amino acids. CDR1 is KGHDR, CDR2 SFDVKD, per germline. Trimming pared 3 bases from V and 0 bases from J, leaving 14 bases between. In DNA, the CDR3 is TGTGCCACCAGTGATACCTCAGGGGAAGACTCCTACAATGAGCAGTTCTTC. It specifies CATSDTSGEDSYNEQFF.

This clonotype is medium-sized within its sample. V and J are TRBV18 and TRBJ1-1; D remains unclear. Germline V gives CDR1 KGHSH, CDR2 LQKENI. This CDR3 spans 14 amino acids. Trimming shortened V by 2 bases and J by 4 bases, and 11 bases separated the two germline ends. CDR3 sequence: CASSPSPALTEAFF. Here the CDR3 DNA reads TGTGCCAGCTCACCATCCCCTGCCCTCACTGAAGCTTTCTTT.

This clonotype was seen only a few times. The CDR3 nucleotides are TGTGCCAGCAAGACCGGACAGAGCGAAGAGACCCAGTACTTC. It codes for CASKTGQSEETQYF. The V and J genes are TRBV2 and TRBJ2-5, with D perhaps TRBD1 (6 bases). The CDR3 runs 14 residues. V gave up 7 bases and J gave up 3 bases, with 15 bases separating them. Germline V lookup: CDR1 SNHLY, CDR2 FYNNEI. The full variable domain, with the rest looked up from reference TRBV2 and TRBJ2-5, is EPEVTQTPSHQVTQMGQEVILRCVPISNHLYFYWYRQILGQKVEFLVSFYNNEISEKSEIFDDQFSVERPDGSNFTLKIRSTKLEDSAMYFCASKTGQSEETQYFGPGTRLLVL.

The chain uses TRBV9 and TRBJ2-3; 7 bases line up with TRBD1. CDR1 is SGDLS, CDR2 YYNGEE, per germline. J lost 2 bases, V lost 4 bases, and 4 bases had no gene match. The CDR3 runs 14 residues. CDR3 nucleotides: TGTGCCAGCAGCCCGACAGGGACCACAGATACGCAGTATTTT. It translates to CASSPTGTTDTQYF.

This clonotype was counted many times. The chain couples TRBV4-3 to TRBJ2-7, with D possibly being TRBD2 (6 bases). Germline V lookup: CDR1 LGHNA, CDR2 YSLEER. The ends were cut back, 0 bases at V and 0 bases at J, with 18 bases in the middle. This CDR3 has 18 amino acids. CDR3 residues: CASSQDLRSGGPSYEQYF. For the CDR3, the DNA is TGCGCCAGCAGCCAAGATCTTCGGTCCGGGGGTCCCTCCTACGAGCAGTACTTC.

This clonotype was seen more than once but under ten times. The rearrangement uses TRBV4-1 and TRBJ2-1; 14 nucleotides align to TRBD2. Losses at the gene ends were 3 bases for V and 0 bases for J; bases not matched to a gene: 7. CDR1 and CDR2 from the germline V gene are MGHRA and YSYEKL. CDR3 length equals 19 residues. The CDR3 nucleotides are TGCGCCAGCAGCCAGACGGGACTAGCGGGGGATAGCTCCTACAATGAGCAGTTCTTC. Its translation: CASSQTGLAGDSSYNEQFF.

In this sample, this clonotype turned up once. The J gene is TRBJ2-1, the V gene TRBV24-1, with 9 bases that match TRBD1. Germline lookup yields CDR1 KGHDR and CDR2 SFDVKD. This CDR3 is built from 16 residues. Germline trimming cut 2 bases from V and 8 bases from J; bases unmatched to any gene: 9. CDR3 nucleotide sequence: TGTGCCACCAGTGATTCCCGGGACAGGGAGGATGATGAGCAGTTCTTC. Protein sequence: CATSDSRDREDDEQFF.

This chain links TRBV18 with TRBJ2-1; D is ambiguous. This CDR3 comprises 13 residues. The V gene's germline CDR1 is KGHSH and CDR2 LQKENI. V was clipped by 0 bases and J by 8 bases, with 8 bases between them. The CDR3 DNA is TGTGCCAGCTCACCACCGGCCGAAGATGAGCAGTTCTTC. Translation: CASSPPAEDEQFF.

The genes are TRBV12-3 or TRBV12-4 and TRBJ2-7; D is perhaps TRBD2 (5 bases). The CDR3 totals 14 residues. V dropped 2 bases and J dropped 3 bases, with 11 bases sitting between them. CDR3 in amino acids: CASSLYGGGYEQYF. CDR3 DNA: TGTGCCAGCAGTTTATATGGAGGTGGCTACGAGCAGTACTTC.

There are a few counts of this clonotype. V is TRBV6-5 and J is TRBJ2-7; 9 bases are shared with TRBD2. Germline V gene data show CDR1 as MNHEY and CDR2 as SVGAGI. This CDR3 region has 17 residues. J gave up 4 bases and V 4 bases, and 14 bases lay outside the gene matches. The CDR3: CASSFGGLAGPQYEQYF. CDR3 nucleotides: TGTGCCAGCAGTTTCGGAGGGCTAGCGGGGCCCCAATACGAGCAGTACTTC.